These T cell receptor beta chains were read from a single sample in a study of blood T cell repertoires in COVID-19. Measured with immunoSEQ multiplex PCR; TCRdb has only the in-frame clones, and not every one. The sample holds 470,000 or so clones, 70% to 90% seen once. Source material: PBMCs or T cells enriched from blood (not recorded which). The receptors originated from a woman under 30 with acute COVID-19. CDR3s include the opening cysteine and the closing phenylalanine or tryptophan. D genes are given only for firm matches. Some rows have no size entry. The others give once, few or many, or a class for an expanded clone.

CDR3	DNA	size	D	V	J
CASSFGTSGTTDTQYF	TGTGCCAGCAGTTTTGGGACTAGCGGTACCACAGATACGCAGTATTTT	.	TRBD2	TRBV6-5	TRBJ2-3
CASSSSGTGVEQYF	TGTGCCAGCAGCTCCTCCGGGACAGGGGTCGAGCAGTACTTC	.	TRBD1	TRBV13	TRBJ2-7
CASSPPGLNNEKLFF	TGCGCCAGCAGCCCACCGGGACTAAATAATGAAAAACTGTTTTTT	.	.	TRBV4-1	TRBJ1-4
CASSWGQGQETQYF	TGCGCCAGCAGCTGGGGACAGGGTCAAGAGACCCAGTACTTC	.	TRBD1	TRBV5-1	TRBJ2-5
CASSTTGESGNTIYF	TGTGCCAGTAGTACGACAGGGGAATCTGGAAACACCATATATTTT	once	TRBD1	TRBV19	TRBJ1-3
CASSQEGGAGNTIYF	TGTGCCAGCAGCCAAGAGGGGGGAGCTGGAAACACCATATATTTT	.	.	TRBV3-1/TRBV3-2	TRBJ1-3
CASSQDGGTTNEKLFF	TGCGCCAGCAGCCAAGATGGGGGCACAACTAATGAAAAACTGTTTTTT	.	.	TRBV4-3	TRBJ1-4
CASSEAGAATEAFF	TGCGCCAGCAGTGAGGCTGGGGCGGCCACTGAAGCTTTCTTT	.	.	TRBV10-1	TRBJ1-1
CASSYRGQDGYTF	TGTGCCAGCAGTTACCGGGGACAGGATGGCTACACCTTC	.	TRBD1	TRBV6-5	TRBJ1-2
CASSQEGLAGVKYEQYF	TGCGCCAGCAGCCAAGAGGGACTAGCGGGAGTCAAGTACGAGCAGTACTTC	few	TRBD2	TRBV4-3	TRBJ2-7
CASSPTGSGGIGSPLHF	TGTGCCAGCAGCCCCACCGGTTCAGGGGGTATTGGTTCACCCCTCCACTTT	once	TRBD1	TRBV13	TRBJ1-6
CASERDYGYTF	TGTGCCAGCGAGAGAGATTATGGCTACACCTTC	.	.	TRBV9	TRBJ1-2
CASSEVGFSSREQYF	TGTGCCAGCAGTGAAGTCGGGTTTAGTTCTAGGGAGCAGTACTTC	once	.	TRBV6-1	TRBJ2-7
CASSQVPVYEQYF	TGTGCCAGCAGCCAAGTCCCAGTCTACGAGCAGTACTTC	.	.	TRBV3-1/TRBV3-2	TRBJ2-7
CASIFLIGDSYEQYF	TGTGCCAGCATCTTCCTGATAGGAGACTCCTACGAGCAGTACTTC	.	.	TRBV2	TRBJ2-7
CAISDEDRYLKETQYF	TGTGCCATCAGTGACGAGGATCGATACCTTAAAGAGACCCAGTACTTC	once	.	TRBV10-3	TRBJ2-5
CASSPGNSPLHF	TGTGCCAGCAGCCCAGGGAATTCACCCCTCCACTTT	.	.	TRBV28	TRBJ1-6
CATSDSPGTANYGYTF	TGTGCCACCAGTGATTCACCCGGGACAGCTAACTATGGCTACACCTTC	.	TRBD1	TRBV24-1	TRBJ1-2
CASSLRGNFPYQETQYF	TGTGCCAGCAGTTTAAGGGGGAATTTTCCTTACCAAGAGACCCAGTACTTC	.	.	TRBV27	TRBJ2-5
CASSFRTGEGYTF	TGTGCCAGCAGCTTCAGGACAGGGGAAGGCTACACCTTC	.	TRBD1	TRBV28	TRBJ1-2
CASSEQGSGNTIYF	TGTGCCAGCAGTGAGCAGGGGTCTGGAAACACCATATATTTT	.	.	TRBV2	TRBJ1-3
CASSLGTALYEQYF	TGTGCCAGCAGCCTTGGGACAGCGCTCTACGAGCAGTACTTC	.	TRBD1	TRBV6-5	TRBJ2-7
CASSPRQGGAQETQYF	TGTGCCAGCAGCCCCCGACAGGGGGGAGCCCAAGAGACCCAGTACTTC	.	TRBD1	TRBV9	TRBJ2-5
CASTQGPGANVLTF	TGTGCCAGTACTCAGGGCCCTGGGGCCAACGTCCTGACTTTC	.	.	TRBV2	TRBJ2-6
CASSGQGLSYEQYF	TGTGCCAGCTCAGGACAAGGCCTCTCCTACGAGCAGTACTTC	.	.	TRBV18	TRBJ2-7
CASSLAGPEQYF	TGTGCCAGCAGCTTAGCTGGCCCCGAGCAGTACTTC	.	.	TRBV11-2	TRBJ2-7
CASTPLGEQYF	TGTGCCAGCACTCCCCTCGGCGAGCAGTACTTC	once	.	TRBV2	TRBJ2-7
CASSPRVEGTVETQYF	TGTGCCAGCAGCCCCCGGGTGGAGGGGACCGTAGAGACCCAGTACTTC	.	.	TRBV11-3	TRBJ2-5
CATQGTLETEAFF	TGTGCCACCCAGGGAACACTCGAGACGGAAGCTTTCTTT	.	.	TRBV6-5	TRBJ1-1
CASSSGGANTGELFF	TGTGCCAGCAGCTCAGGGGGCGCGAACACCGGGGAGCTGTTTTTT	.	TRBD1	TRBV11-3	TRBJ2-2